This is a list of T cell receptor beta chains from one sample in a study of blood T cell repertoires in COVID-19. Only in-frame clones appear in the TCRdb table, and some are missing; sequencing was by immunoSEQ multiplex PCR. The sample contains some 64,000 clones, roughly 87% of which appear only once. Sequenced: peripheral blood. These receptors were collected from a man in his fifties with active COVID-19. Each CDR3 is given with its conserved first and last residue. The order of the fields is D gene, J gene, clone size, CDR3 length, V gene, CDR3 DNA, CDR3 protein. The D gene is left open where the match is weak. Clone size is shown for a subset of rows, as once, few, many or a class of expanded clone.

TRBD2	TRBJ2-1	-	14	TRBV9	TGTGCCAGCAGCCCGCCCGGGGGGGTGAATGAGCAGTTCTTC	CASSPPGGVNEQFF
TRBD2	TRBJ2-5	few	18	TRBV19	TGTGCCAGTAGTACAGGGACTAGCGGGGGACTATACCAAGAGACCCAGTACTTC	CASSTGTSGGLYQETQYF
TRBD1	TRBJ1-4	-	15	TRBV10-3	TGTGCCATCAGACCCGACAGGGAAGCTAATGAAAAACTGTTTTTT	CAIRPDREANEKLFF
TRBD1	TRBJ1-2	-	15	TRBV15	TGTGCCACCAGCAGAGGGACAGGCCCTAACTATGGCTACACCTTC	CATSRGTGPNYGYTF
TRBD1	TRBJ1-2	-	14	TRBV5-1	TGCGCCAGCAGTACCTTACAGGGGGCCTATGGCTACACCTTC	CASSTLQGAYGYTF
-	TRBJ2-2	-	13	TRBV27	TGTGCCAGCAGTTTAGCTCCGCGCGGGGAGCTGTTTTTT	CASSLAPRGELFF
TRBD1	TRBJ1-2	-	14	TRBV18	TGTGCCAGCTCACCTGGAGGGGGCCGCTATGGCTACACCTTC	CASSPGGGRYGYTF
-	TRBJ1-2	-	11	TRBV19	TGTGCCAGTAGTTTTTGGGGCGGCTACACCTTC	CASSFWGGYTF
-	TRBJ1-2	-	14	TRBV11-3	TGTGCCAGCAGCTTCTCCAGGACTAATTATGGCTACACCTTC	CASSFSRTNYGYTF
TRBD1	TRBJ2-5	-	15	TRBV7-2	TGTGCCAGCAGCCCCCAGACAGGGGGCGCTGAGACCCAGTACTTC	CASSPQTGGAETQYF
TRBD1	TRBJ2-7	-	16	TRBV7-8	TGTGCCAGCAGCTTAGGGGGAGGACAGGGTACCTACGAGCAGTACTTC	CASSLGGGQGTYEQYF
TRBD1	TRBJ1-2	-	11	TRBV11-2	TGTGCCAGCAGCCCTAGGACAGGAGCCACCTTC	CASSPRTGATF
TRBD1	TRBJ2-7	-	17	TRBV5-1	TGCGCCAGCAGCCCCTCTTCCATGAGACAGGGGGCCAGCGAGCAGTACTTC	CASSPSSMRQGASEQYF
-	TRBJ2-1	-	17	TRBV7-2	TGTGCCAGCAGCTTACTAGGTGACAGCAGATCGTTCCTTGAGCAGTTCTTC	CASSLLGDSRSFLEQFF
TRBD2	TRBJ2-1	-	15	TRBV14	TGTGCCAGCAGCTCAATAGCGGGGGTCTACAATGAGCAGTTCTTC	CASSSIAGVYNEQFF
-	TRBJ2-7	-	15	TRBV3-1/TRBV3-2	TGTGCCAGCAGCCAAGGGCGAGGGCTGGCCCCCGAGCAGTACTTC	CASSQGRGLAPEQYF
-	TRBJ1-2	-	13	TRBV2	TGTGCCAGCAGTGAACGACAGAAGTATGGCTACACCTTC	CASSERQKYGYTF
-	TRBJ2-7	once	15	TRBV6-5	TGTGCCAGCAGTTACTCCATTGAGGGGGCCTACGAGCAGTACTTC	CASSYSIEGAYEQYF
-	TRBJ1-5	-	14	TRBV19	TGTGCCAGTAGGCCGACGGGGATAGGCCAGCCCCAGCATTTT	CASRPTGIGQPQHF
TRBD1	TRBJ2-1	-	15	TRBV6-2/TRBV6-3	TGTGCCAGCAGTAAACCGGGACAGGGTTTTTTTGAGCAGTTCTTC	CASSKPGQGFFEQFF
TRBD1	TRBJ2-7	few	14	TRBV6-5	TGTGCCAGCAGCCCCGGGACAGGGAGCTACGAGCAGTACTTC	CASSPGTGSYEQYF
TRBD1	TRBJ1-1	-	14	TRBV30	TGTGCCTGGAGAACAGGGGGTTCGAACACTGAAGCTTTCTTT	CAWRTGGSNTEAFF
-	TRBJ1-6	once	15	TRBV10-3	TGTGCCATCAGTGAGTCCTCGCCGGGAAATTCACCCCTCCACTTT	CAISESSPGNSPLHF
TRBD1	TRBJ1-2	-	14	TRBV9	TGTGCCAGCAGCGTTCTCCAGGGGGCAGATGGCTACACCTTC	CASSVLQGADGYTF
TRBD2	TRBJ2-3	-	14	TRBV2	TGTGCCAGCAGTGACAGGTGGGGGGGAGATACGCAGTATTTT	CASSDRWGGDTQYF
TRBD2	TRBJ2-3	-	17	TRBV18	TGTGCCAGCTCACCTCCTCGAGCGGGGGGACACACAGATACGCAGTATTTT	CASSPPRAGGHTDTQYF
TRBD2	TRBJ2-3	-	19	TRBV7-8	TGTGCCAGCAGCTTAATCAGGGGCGGCATAGCGGGGGGAGCAGATACGCAGTATTTT	CASSLIRGGIAGGADTQYF
-	TRBJ2-7	-	15	TRBV15	TGTGCCACCAGCAGAGAGGGACAAGGCTCCTACGAGCAGTACTTC	CATSREGQGSYEQYF
-	TRBJ1-1	-	14	TRBV2	TGTGCCAGCAGTCCGCAGGGTATGAACACTGAAGCTTTCTTT	CASSPQGMNTEAFF
-	TRBJ2-7	-	15	TRBV5-1	TGCGCCAGCAGCCCCCGGGTGACAGCCCCCGGGGAGCAGTACTTC	CASSPRVTAPGEQYF
TRBD1	TRBJ1-2	once	15	TRBV7-2	TGTGCCAGCAGCCCCGGTTCCGGACAGGGCTATGGCTACACCTTC	CASSPGSGQGYGYTF
-	TRBJ1-2	-	13	TRBV28	TGTGCCAGCAGTCTTGAGCCTTTGGAGGGCTACACCTTC	CASSLEPLEGYTF
TRBD2	TRBJ2-1	-	15	TRBV10-3	TGTGCCATCAGCCCGGGACTAGCGGCCTACAATGAGCAGTTCTTC	CAISPGLAAYNEQFF
TRBD1	TRBJ2-3	-	15	TRBV27	TGTGCCAGCCTCCGTTTGGGACAGCGCACAGATACGCAGTATTTT	CASLRLGQRTDTQYF
TRBD1	TRBJ2-1	-	14	TRBV6-5	TGTGCCAGCGTCGGACAGGGCATCTACAATGAGCAGTTCTTC	CASVGQGIYNEQFF
-	TRBJ2-7	-	14	TRBV5-8	TGTGCCAGCAGAACCCGTAGGGGCGCTTACGAGCAGTACTTC	CASRTRRGAYEQYF
TRBD1	TRBJ2-4	-	14	TRBV6-5	TGTGCCAGCACCCGGGACAGGTCCCAAAACATTCAGTACTTC	CASTRDRSQNIQYF
-	TRBJ1-3	-	16	TRBV10-3	TGTGCCATCAGTGAGTCGGGCGGGGGCTCTGGAAACACCATATATTTT	CAISESGGGSGNTIYF
-	TRBJ1-6	once	17	TRBV3-1/TRBV3-2	TGTGCCAGCAGCCAAGAGGGGACACTTATCTATAATTCACCCCTCCACTTT	CASSQEGTLIYNSPLHF
TRBD1	TRBJ2-1	-	13	TRBV2	TGTGCCAGCAGCGCGACAGGGGGGAGTGAGCAGTTCTTC	CASSATGGSEQFF
TRBD1	TRBJ2-7	-	15	TRBV15	TGTGCCACCAGCCTTTCGGGGACAGGATCCTACGAGCAGTACTTC	CATSLSGTGSYEQYF
TRBD2	TRBJ2-3	-	17	TRBV7-2	TGTGCCAGCAGCACTGGGACTAGCGGGGGGGGCACAGATACGCAGTATTTT	CASSTGTSGGGTDTQYF
-	TRBJ1-2	-	13	TRBV6-5	TGTGCCAGCAGAAAGACAGGAAACTATGGCTACACCTTC	CASRKTGNYGYTF
-	TRBJ2-2	-	16	TRBV11-2	TGTGCCAGCAGCTTAGGGGGAGGCGCGAACACCGGGGAGCTGTTTTTT	CASSLGGGANTGELFF
TRBD2	TRBJ2-3	once	17	TRBV4-1	TGCGCCAGCAGCCAAGATCCGAGCGGGGGGGCTGCAGATACGCAGTATTTT	CASSQDPSGGAADTQYF
TRBD1	TRBJ2-1	-	15	TRBV2	TGTGCCAGCATTGGACAGGGGGCGCGTAGCAATGAGCAGTTCTTC	CASIGQGARSNEQFF
-	TRBJ2-2	-	14	TRBV5-6	TGTGCCAGCAGCTTCCCCGGTTCAACCGGGGAGCTGTTTTTT	CASSFPGSTGELFF
TRBD1	TRBJ2-3	-	15	TRBV10-3	TGTGCCATCAGTGAGCAAGGGGGCAACACAGATACGCAGTATTTT	CAISEQGGNTDTQYF
-	TRBJ1-2	-	13	TRBV5-1	TGCGCCAGCAGCTTGACAGGGAGCTATGGCTACACCTTC	CASSLTGSYGYTF
TRBD1	TRBJ1-2	-	14	TRBV6-5	TGTGCCAGCAAGGACAGGACAGCTAACTATGGCTACACCTTC	CASKDRTANYGYTF
TRBD1	TRBJ1-1	-	15	TRBV27	TGTGCCAGCAGTTTATGGGGGACAGGGAACACTGAAGCTTTCTTT	CASSLWGTGNTEAFF
-	TRBJ1-3	-	17	TRBV7-2	TGTGCCAGCAGCCCAGACAGGAAGGCCTTCTCTGGAAACACCATATATTTT	CASSPDRKAFSGNTIYF
-	TRBJ1-1	-	16	TRBV9	TGTGCCAGCAGCGTAGGGGAGGGTATTGCACAGCCTGAAGCTTTCTTT	CASSVGEGIAQPEAFF
-	TRBJ2-7	-	14	TRBV28	TGTGCCAGCAGTACCGGGACAAGATACTACGAGCAGTACTTC	CASSTGTRYYEQYF
TRBD1	TRBJ2-7	once	14	TRBV3-1/TRBV3-2	TGTGCCAGCACCCCTCGGGACAGGGCAGCCGAGCAGTACTTC	CASTPRDRAAEQYF
-	TRBJ1-2	-	13	TRBV7-8	TGTGCCAGCAGCCCTACAGGGCGGTGGGGCTACACCTTC	CASSPTGRWGYTF
TRBD2	TRBJ2-1	-	14	TRBV7-9	TGTGCCAGCAGCCCGACTAGCGGAAAGACGGAGCAGTTCTTC	CASSPTSGKTEQFF
TRBD1	TRBJ2-3	-	15	TRBV10-3	TGTGCCATCAGTGTAACAGGGGCCCCCACAGATACGCAGTATTTT	CAISVTGAPTDTQYF
TRBD1	TRBJ2-1	-	16	TRBV5-6	TGTGCCAGCAGCTTGGAGGACAGGACGTCCTACAATGAGCAGTTCTTC	CASSLEDRTSYNEQFF
-	TRBJ2-5	-	12	TRBV6-5	TGTGCCAGCGGCAGAGGGAAAAAGACCCAGTACTTC	CASGRGKKTQYF